This is a list of T cell receptor beta chains from one sample in a study of OX40 agonist ivuxolimab in advanced cancers. The protocol was immunoSEQ multiplex PCR, while the TCRdb copy is restricted to in-frame clones and leaves out a portion. The table shows about 79,000 clones, with 75% to 95% occurring only once. The specimen was CD4+ or CD8+ T cells sorted from blood, collected in a trial of the OX40 agonist ivuxolimab. These TCRs come from an adult with an advanced solid tumor such as melanoma, head and neck, liver or kidney cancer. The CDR3 runs from the conserved cysteine through the conserved F or W.

>TRBJ1-5|TRBV18
CASSPPGRSNQPQHF
>TRBJ2-3|TRBV10-1
CATSDRGGTDTQYF
>TRBJ2-7|TRBV14
CASSQASLWTSGSYEQYF
>TRBJ2-5|TRBV6-1
CASRVRGTGPAQYF
>TRBJ2-4|TRBV27
CASSLFGQNIQYF
>TRBJ2-6|TRBV5-1
CASSLALMTGTGANVLTF
>TRBJ2-7|TRBV28
CASSLRIPGEQYF
>TRBJ1-1|TRBV5-1
CASSSDGRKEDTEAFF
>TRBJ2-7|TRBV21-1
CASSKRGGQGRGYEQYF
>TRBJ2-2|TRBV30
CAWRRGTGELFF
>TRBJ2-7|TRBV7-2
CASSFAYSYEQYF
>TRBJ2-5|TRBV6-4
CASSEPRAQSYQETQYF
>TRBJ2-4|TRBV4-1
CASSQGQGTKNIQYF
>TRBJ2-6|TRBV28
CASKGFSSGANVLTF
>TRBJ1-2|TRBV5-6
CASSWDRDPYGYTF
>TRBJ1-6|TRBV6-1
CASSYEGNNSPLHF
>TRBJ2-5|TRBV10-1
CASSANGETQYF
>TRBJ1-4|TRBV9
CASSPGNEKLFF
>TRBJ2-7|TRBV15
CATSRGDSTYEQYF
>TRBJ2-7|TRBV28
CASGGGGPYEQYF
>TRBJ2-3|TRBV28
CASSPEGGSTDTQYF
>TRBJ2-6|TRBV30
CAWENSGANVLTF
>TRBJ1-2|TRBV29-1
CSVGGDYGYTF
>TRBJ2-5|TRBV28
CASSLTPRALRETQYF
>TRBJ2-3|TRBV5-1
CASSPTSTDTQYF
>TRBJ1-4|TRBV29-1
CSAGGQPLVNEKLFF
>TRBJ2-7|TRBV5-1
CASSPPTSREQYF
>TRBJ2-7|TRBV11-2
CASSSPPTYEQYF
>TRBJ1-2|TRBV5-6
CASSLFRDRGMGGYTF
>TRBJ2-1|TRBV28
CASSLGSRNNEQFF
>TRBJ1-1|TRBV28
CASSLQMNTEAFF
>TRBJ2-7|TRBV19
CASSPTAGPYEQYF
>TRBJ1-1|TRBV5-5
CASSLSYRSPEAFF
>TRBJ2-7|TRBV27
CASSLRDSYEQYF
>TRBJ1-4|TRBV20-1
CSAENEKLFF
>TRBJ2-5|TRBV7-7
CASSPLRETQYF
>TRBJ1-1|TRBV14
CASSQVAGSQAFF
>TRBJ1-1|TRBV28
CASSLAWVGYRKNTEAFF
>TRBJ1-5|TRBV30
CAWSADSYNQPQHF